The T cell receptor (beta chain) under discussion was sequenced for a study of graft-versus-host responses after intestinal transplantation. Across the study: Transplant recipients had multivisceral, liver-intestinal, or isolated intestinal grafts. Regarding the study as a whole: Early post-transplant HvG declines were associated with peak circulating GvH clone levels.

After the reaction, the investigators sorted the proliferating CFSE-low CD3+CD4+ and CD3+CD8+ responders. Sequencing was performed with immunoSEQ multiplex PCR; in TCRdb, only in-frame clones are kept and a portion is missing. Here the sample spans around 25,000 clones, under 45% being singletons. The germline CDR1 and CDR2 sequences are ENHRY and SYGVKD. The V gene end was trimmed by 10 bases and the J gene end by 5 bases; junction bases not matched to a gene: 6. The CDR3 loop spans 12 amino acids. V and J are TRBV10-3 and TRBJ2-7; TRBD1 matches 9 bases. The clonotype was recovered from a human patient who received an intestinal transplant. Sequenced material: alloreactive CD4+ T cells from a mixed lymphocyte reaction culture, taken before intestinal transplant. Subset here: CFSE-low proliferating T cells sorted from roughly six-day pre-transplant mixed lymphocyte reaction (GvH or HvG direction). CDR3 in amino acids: CATETGGHEQYF. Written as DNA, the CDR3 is TGTGCCACCGAGACAGGGGGACACGAGCAGTACTTC.